This T cell receptor beta chain is drawn from a study of T cell repertoires in cytomegalovirus infection. Study-wide context: Signatures in public TCR beta sequences pointed to both CMV infection and matching HLA type.

Comment on this clonotype: No antigen is known for it.

From the reads, TCRdb called clonotypes with MiXCR, one entry per CDR3 protein. The data contain fewer than 300,000 distinct CDR3 sequences, more than 20% of them singletons. The study, taken as a whole, reports: Pooled public TCR beta family frequency picked out CMV carriers with the relevant HLA. HLA-C-restricted CMV clonotypes gave the most frequent clonotype in two of eight donors.

Sequences were obtained from PBMCs. This sequence was found in a human donor in good health (CMV status not recorded). Some clones in this sample may be carry-over from other donors' samples.

The CDR3 loop is CASSLQVETQYF. CDR3 sequence (DNA): TGTGCCAGCAGTTTGCAGGTTGAGACCCAGTACTTC. This chain links TRBV12-3 or TRBV12-4 with TRBJ2-5; no clear D. With 3 bases removed from V and 5 bases from J, the gap between germline ends came to 7 bases. The CDR3 covers 12 residues.